This T cell receptor beta chain was sequenced during a study of T cell responses to AZD1222 COVID-19 vaccine. The table came from immunoSEQ multiplex PCR; TCRdb's copy has only in-frame clones and leaves some out. Found here are about 130,000 clones, 85% of them singletons; the top ten hold 3.5% to 5%. The CDR3 sequence is 14 residues long. The J segment lost 5 bases and the V segment lost 5 bases, leaving 5 bases of the junction unmatched. Germline CDR1 is MNHEY and CDR2 is SVGAGI. V and J are TRBV6-5 and TRBJ1-4; 7 nucleotides line up with TRBD1. This TCR derives from an adult who received the AZD1222 COVID-19 vaccine. This material consisted of peripheral blood, taken 28 days after the second AZD1222 dose. CDR3 DNA: TGTGCCAGCAGTCGCAGGACAGGAAATGAAAAACTGTTTTTT. Translating it yields CASSRRTGNEKLFF.